What follows are 16 T cell receptor beta chains derived from one specimen sequenced in a study of CD8+ T cells in alopecia areata. The authors extracted RNA and reverse transcribed it into cDNA as the sequencing template. Data came from immunoSEQ multiplex PCR; TCRdb stores just in-frame clones and leaves some out. The sample includes thousands of clones, less than 80% seen only once; the top ten take about a fifth. Lesional scalp punch biopsies and peripheral blood were collected from alopecia areata patients. The material was skin, obtained at week 0. The receptor source for this set is a human donor with alopecia areata.

The gene calls are TRBV19 and TRBJ1-5; tentatively, D is TRBD1 (5 bases). The V end lost 5 bases, the J end lost 6 bases, and 14 bases lay between the germline ends. This CDR3 is 14 amino acids long. Germline V gives CDR1 LNHDA, CDR2 SQIVND (reference sequence). The CDR3 nucleotides are TGTGCCAGTAGTCCCCGACAGCCTGGTCAGCCCCAGCATTTT. It encodes CASSPRQPGQPQHF.

This chain connects TRBV29-1 to TRBJ2-2; D is unresolved. Germline CDR1 and CDR2: SQVTM and ANQGSEA. V lost 4 bases and J 2 bases, leaving 8 bases between the germline ends. CDR3 length: 13 amino acids. This chain's CDR3 is CSVGGSNTGELFF. The CDR3 DNA reads as TGCAGCGTTGGTGGCAGTAACACCGGGGAGCTGTTTTTT.

In this sample, this clone turned up a few times. The chain has TRBV27 and TRBJ2-3; possibly TRBD2 for D (7 bases). CDR1 MNHEY and CDR2 SMNVEV come from the germline V gene (reference sequence). The CDR3 spans 14 residues. V lost 2 bases to trimming and J lost 5 bases, with 11 bases between them. The CDR3 DNA reads as TGTGCCAGCAGTTTAGGGGGGGCGAGAGATACGCAGTATTTT. It yields the protein CASSLGGARDTQYF.

The V gene is TRBV6-1, the J gene TRBJ2-2; no firm D call. From germline, CDR1 is MNHNS and CDR2 SASEGT. This CDR3 spans 15 amino acids. V was trimmed by 2 bases and J by 4 bases, leaving 11 bases between them. This chain's CDR3 is CASSEHSPGTGELFF. CDR3 DNA sequence: TGTGCCAGCAGTGAACATAGCCCGGGCACCGGGGAGCTGTTTTTT.

The genes are TRBV11-2 and TRBJ1-2; no clear D gene. The CDR3 has 13 amino acids. CDR1 and CDR2 from the germline V gene are SGHAT and FQNNGV. V was trimmed by 1 base and J by 5 bases, leaving 8 bases between them. The CDR3 nucleotides are TGTGCCAGCAGCTTAGGCGGGAGTTATGGCTACACCTTC. Translating gives CASSLGGSYGYTF.

The chain couples TRBV5-1 to TRBJ1-2; D is undetermined. The V gene lost 1 base and the J gene lost 0 bases, with 10 bases spanning the gap. The germline gives CDR1 SGHRS, CDR2 YFSETQ. The CDR3 totals 15 residues. The CDR3 region has the DNA TGCGCCAGCAGCTTGAACCCTAACCCTAACTATGGCTACACCTTC. Translation gives CASSLNPNPNYGYTF.

This clone has just a few counts. Germline and junction disagree at one end, which may indicate a read error. The chain is built from TRBV20-1 and TRBJ1-2; D is unresolved. Germline lookup yields CDR1 DFQATT and CDR2 SNEGSKA (reference sequence). The CDR3 totals 10 residues. The CDR3 sequence: CSARDPSWAF. The CDR3 bases are TGCAGTGCTAGAGATCCGTCCTGGGCCTTC.

This clone appeared once. The chain carries TRBV5-4 and TRBJ2-5; tentatively, D is TRBD2 (7 bases). CDR1 and CDR2 (germline): SGHNT, YYREEE (reference sequence). V lost 4 bases and J lost 5, with 12 bases in between. CDR3 length: 13 amino acids. The CDR3 region has the DNA TGTGCCAGCAGCAGGGGGGGCCTTGAGACCCAGTACTTC. It specifies CASSRGGLETQYF.

The chain joins TRBV7-2 to TRBJ2-7; 7 bases map to TRBD1. CDR3 size: 14 residues. Germline V gene sequence: CDR1 SGHTA, CDR2 FQGNSA. The ends lost 6 bases at V and 2 bases at J; junction bases unmatched: 7. CDR3 loop: CASRPGQPTYEQYF. In DNA, the CDR3 is TGTGCCAGCAGGCCGGGACAGCCTACCTACGAGCAGTACTTC.

The chain is built from TRBV30 and TRBJ1-2; no definite D call. The CDR3 is 12 residues long. Per germline, CDR1 GTSNPN and CDR2 SVGIG (reference sequence). Trimming stripped 0 bases from V and 8 bases from J, with 10 bases between. The CDR3 loop reads CAWSVRSFGYTF. The CDR3 bases are TGTGCCTGGAGTGTTCGCAGTTTCGGCTACACCTTC.

V usage is TRBV5-1 and J usage is TRBJ2-5; weak D call: TRBD1 (5 bases). The CDR3 contains 16 residues. Trimming removed 5 bases from V and 5 bases from J, with 22 bases in between. The germline V gene encodes CDR1 SGHRS and CDR2 YFSETQ. The CDR3 loop reads CASRAEGTRVPETQYF. The CDR3 DNA sequence: TGCGCCAGCAGGGCCGAAGGTACCAGGGTTCCGGAGACCCAGTACTTC. The variable domain in full, completed from reference TRBV5-1 and TRBJ2-5, reads KAGVTQTPRYLIKTRGQQVTLSCSPISGHRSVSWYQQTPGQGLQFLFEYFSETQRNKGNFPGRFSGRQFSNSRSEMNVSTLELGDSALYLCASRAEGTRVPETQYFGPGTRLLVL.

The chain joins TRBV18 to TRBJ1-4; 7 bases match TRBD1. V shed 6 bases and J 8 bases; nucleotides not matched to a gene: 6. Germline V lookup: CDR1 KGHSH, CDR2 LQKENI. The CDR3 spans 13 residues. The CDR3, as DNA: TGTGCCAGCTCGACGGGACAGAAGGAAAAACTGTTTTTT. As protein: CASSTGQKEKLFF. The variable domain in full, with the rest retrieved from reference TRBV18 and TRBJ1-4, is NAGVMQNPRHLVRRRGQEARLRCSPMKGHSHVYWYRQLPEEGLKFMVYLQKENIIDESGMPKERFSAEFPKEGPSILRIQQVVRGDSAAYFCASSTGQKEKLFFGSGTQLSVL.

This chain links TRBV5-5 with TRBJ2-2; no clear D gene. The CDR3 runs to 17 residues. Germline CDR1 SGHKS, CDR2 YYEKEE (reference sequence). Trimming took off 4 bases at V and 4 bases at J, with 20 bases between the two ends. DNA of the CDR3: TGTGCCAGCAGCCCAGTTACAGTCAGGTGGGGCACCGGGGAGCTGTTTTTT. It is translated as CASSPVTVRWGTGELFF.

The rearrangement links TRBV10-3 to TRBJ2-1; 7 bases align to TRBD2. This CDR3 region has 17 residues. The J segment lost 0 bases and the V segment lost 4 bases, leaving 9 bases of the junction unmatched. CDR1 and CDR2 (germline): ENHRY, SYGVKD. CDR3 protein: CAISGTGLFPSYNEQFF. The CDR3 nucleotides are TGTGCCATCAGTGGGACGGGACTATTCCCCTCCTACAATGAGCAGTTCTTC.

CDR3 nucleotides: TGCGCCAGCAGCCCAACGGGAGGGGTCTTCAATCAGCCCCAGCATTTT. This gives the protein CASSPTGGVFNQPQHF. The rearrangement uses TRBV4-1 and TRBJ1-5; perhaps TRBD1 as D (5 bases). The CDR3 loop spans 16 amino acids. Germline V gives CDR1 MGHRA, CDR2 YSYEKL. V was clipped by 4 bases and J by 3 bases, with 16 bases between them.

This chain connects TRBV7-2 to TRBJ2-1; possibly TRBD1 or TRBD2 for D (5 bases each). The CDR3 has 13 amino acids. The V end was cut by 3 bases, the J end by 8 bases, with 11 bases between. The V gene's germline CDR1 is SGHTA and CDR2 FQGNSA. For the CDR3, the DNA is TGTGCCAGCAGCTTGGGGCAGAGGGATGAGCAGTTCTTC. Residues: CASSLGQRDEQFF.